This T cell receptor (beta chain) appears in the sequencing data of a study of metastatic and nonmetastatic thyroid tumors. There are many counts of this clone. Thyroid surgery had not been preceded by any treatment in any patient. TCRdb re-called clones from the PCR reads using MiXCR. Among tens of thousands of clones listed, under 35% were seen once. The CDR3 consists of 16 residues. Germline loops: CDR1 MGHRA, CDR2 YSYEKL. The germline V and J ends were trimmed by 1 base and 2 bases, with 15 bases remaining between them. J is TRBJ2-7 and V is TRBV4-1; D possibly corresponds to TRBD1 (6 bases). The receptor was isolated from a female donor with papillary thyroid cancer or a benign thyroid nodule (not recorded which). Some clones in this sample may be carry-over from other donors' samples. The sequenced sample consisted of blood. Written as DNA, the CDR3 is TGCGCCAGCAGCCAAGCCTCGGAAGAGGGGGCCTACGAGCAGTACTTC. Its protein product is CASSQASEEGAYEQYF.